These 19 T cell receptor beta chains share one sample of origin, sequenced in a study of T-cell reconstitution after alpha-beta-depleted transplantation in children. Molecular barcoding with unique molecular identifiers was used for the TCRbeta library. Each CDR3 protein gets one entry after TCRdb re-called the PCR reads with MiXCR. The sample has about 170,000 distinct CDR3 sequences, 11% seen once. The sequenced sample was PBMCs, obtained before TCRalphabeta/CD19-depleted stem cell transplant. Receptors originate from a boy between 2 and 10 years old with acute myeloid leukemia, due to receive a stem cell transplant.

This clonotype was observed many times. The V and J genes are TRBV7-2 and TRBJ2-1; no reliable D call. With 6 bases removed from V and 8 bases from J, the gap between germline ends came to 17 bases. Germline V CDR1 and CDR2: SGHTA, FQGNSA. The CDR3 totals 14 residues. In DNA, the CDR3 is TGTGCCAGCAGTTTGGGGTGGGGTACGGATGAGCAGTTCTTC. It encodes CASSLGWGTDEQFF.

This clonotype was observed many times. V usage is TRBV20-1 and J usage is TRBJ2-4; 11 bases are a match to TRBD2. The length of the CDR3 is 17 residues. V shed 6 bases, J shed 1 base, and the junction held 11 bases outside the gene matches. Germline CDR1 DFQATT, CDR2 SNEGSKA (reference sequence). CDR3 sequence (DNA): TGCAGTGCCGCCGGACTAGCGGGCCGCTGGGCCAAAAACATTCAGTACTTC. Encoded protein: CSAAGLAGRWAKNIQYF.

Only a few counts were recorded for this clonotype. The genes are TRBV2 and TRBJ2-1; weak D call: TRBD2 (5 bases). CDR3 length: 16 residues. Germline CDR1 and CDR2: SNHLY and FYNNEI. The ends were cut back, 0 bases at V and 5 bases at J, with 14 bases in the middle. The CDR3 nucleotides read TGTGCCAGCAGTGAAGCGCCATATGGACTCAACAATGAGCAGTTCTTC. Translated, it gives CASSEAPYGLNNEQFF.

There are many counts of this clonotype. The V call is TRBV5-1, the J call TRBJ1-4; 7 nucleotides align to TRBD1. The CDR3 has 16 residues. V lost 4 bases to trimming and J lost 0 bases; unmatched junction nucleotides: 6. CDR1 and CDR2 from the germline V gene are SGHRS and YFSETQ. In nucleotides, the CDR3 is TGCGCCAGCAGCCGTGGGACAGCAACAACTAATGAAAAACTGTTTTTT. It encodes CASSRGTATTNEKLFF. Complete variable domain (other parts from reference TRBV5-1 and TRBJ1-4): KAGVTQTPRYLIKTRGQQVTLSCSPISGHRSVSWYQQTPGQGLQFLFEYFSETQRNKGNFPGRFSGRQFSNSRSEMNVSTLELGDSALYLCASSRGTATTNEKLFFGSGTQLSVL.

As for this clonotype: A read error may be the cause here, since a much bigger clone is one base away. CDR3 bases: TGTGCCACCAACAGTGCGGGGGTCCAAGGGACCGGGGAGCTGCTTTTT. It specifies CATNSAGVQGTGELLF. This chain uses TRBV6-1 with TRBJ2-2, with 7 bases that match TRBD2. This CDR3 contains 16 residues. The germline V gene encodes CDR1 MNHNS and CDR2 SASEGT.

Many counts were recorded for this clonotype. V is TRBV20-1 and J is TRBJ2-7; D gene uncertain. This CDR3 has 14 residues. V was pared by 0 bases and J by 2 bases, with 11 bases between. CDR1 is DFQATT and CDR2 is SNEGSKA in the germline V gene (reference sequence). CDR3 DNA sequence: TGCAGTGCTAGAGATCGGGTGGGAACCTACGAGCAGTACTTC. It yields the protein CSARDRVGTYEQYF.

This clonotype was seen at least ten times. The J gene is TRBJ2-7, the V gene TRBV6-6, with 7 nucleotides matching TRBD2. The CDR3 loop spans 16 amino acids. The J segment lost 2 bases and the V segment lost 0 bases, leaving 7 bases of the junction unmatched. From germline, CDR1 is MNHNY and CDR2 SVGAGI (reference sequence). This chain's CDR3 is CASSYSSGASTYEQYV. CDR3 sequence (DNA): TGTGCCAGCAGTTACTCGAGCGGGGCGTCGACCTACGAGCAGTACGTC.

This clonotype was detected many times. This chain uses TRBV24-1 with TRBJ2-1; 7 bases agree with TRBD2. The V gene end was trimmed by 4 bases and the J gene end by 0 bases; junction bases not matched to a gene: 8. CDR3 length equals 17 residues. Germline V CDR1 and CDR2: KGHDR, SFDVKD. Here the CDR3 reads CATSDLPGGSSYNEQFF. The CDR3, as DNA: TGTGCCACCAGTGACCTCCCGGGCGGGAGCTCCTACAATGAGCAGTTCTTC.

This clonotype was recorded many times. The chain links TRBV19 to TRBJ2-1; no reliable D call. CDR3 length: 15 amino acids. The germline CDR1 and CDR2 sequences are LNHDA and SQIVND (reference sequence). The ends were cut back, 3 bases at V and 5 bases at J, with 14 bases in the middle. Here the CDR3 reads CASSIGIVVNNEQFF. In nucleotides, the CDR3 is TGTGCCAGTAGTATCGGCATTGTTGTGAACAATGAGCAGTTCTTC.

There are many counts of this clonotype. The V call is TRBV12-3 or TRBV12-4, the J call TRBJ2-5, with 9 nucleotides matching TRBD2. The CDR3 is made up of 18 amino acids. The trim removed 2 bases at V and 2 bases at J, leaving 12 bases unmatched. The CDR3 nucleotides are TGTGCCAGCAGTTTAACACTAGCGGGCCTCCTACCTCAAGAGACCCAGTACTTC. Protein product: CASSLTLAGLLPQETQYF.

This clonotype has ten or more counts. The chain combines TRBV3-1 with TRBJ1-2, with TRBD1 identical over 9 bases. CDR1 and CDR2 (germline): LGHDT, YNNKEL (reference sequence). This CDR3 comprises 15 residues. V lost 2 bases, J lost 4 bases, and 5 bases stayed unmatched. Here the CDR3 reads CASSQRDREPYGYTF. The CDR3 DNA reads TGTGCCAGCAGCCAACGGGACAGGGAACCCTATGGCTACACCTTC.

This clonotype was detected many times. This rearrangement joins TRBV10-1 to TRBJ1-5; D uncertain. This CDR3 has 18 amino acids. Germline CDR1 WNHNN, CDR2 SYGVQD (reference sequence). Trimming removed 5 bases from V and 0 bases from J, with 20 bases in between. The CDR3 sequence is CASSFPPVEGDSNQPQHF. The CDR3 DNA reads as TGCGCCAGCAGTTTCCCCCCCGTGGAGGGTGATAGCAATCAGCCCCAGCATTTT.

This clonotype was detected ten times or more. The rearrangement joins TRBV13 to TRBJ2-7; the D is unclear. This CDR3 spans 12 amino acids. Germline loops: CDR1 PRHDT, CDR2 FYEKMQ (reference sequence). V was shortened by 3 bases and J by 3 bases, with 6 bases between the two germline ends. This CDR3 reads CASSFVGYEQYF. CDR3 sequence (DNA): TGTGCCAGCAGCTTTGTGGGCTACGAGCAGTACTTC.

This clonotype was observed many times. The chain links TRBV12-3 or TRBV12-4 to TRBJ2-3, with 8 nucleotides matching TRBD2. V dropped 5 bases and J dropped 0; count of bases not matched to a gene: 7. The CDR3 contains 16 residues. The CDR3 sequence is CASSPLAGSSTDTQYF. CDR3 in DNA: TGTGCCAGCAGTCCGTTAGCGGGGTCTAGCACAGATACGCAGTATTTT.

This clonotype appeared many times. The chain joins TRBV5-1 to TRBJ1-6; TRBD1 matches 9 bases. The CDR3 is 15 amino acids. The V segment lost 0 bases and the J segment 9 bases; nucleotides outside the gene matches: 4. Per germline, CDR1 SGHRS and CDR2 YFSETQ. The CDR3 loop is CASSLGTGVASPLHF. In DNA form, the CDR3 reads TGCGCCAGCAGCTTGGGGACAGGGGTTGCTTCACCCCTCCACTTT. The whole variable domain, filled in from reference TRBV5-1 and TRBJ1-6, reads KAGVTQTPRYLIKTRGQQVTLSCSPISGHRSVSWYQQTPGQGLQFLFEYFSETQRNKGNFPGRFSGRQFSNSRSEMNVSTLELGDSALYLCASSLGTGVASPLHFGNGTRLTVT.

There are many counts of this clonotype. The V call is TRBV7-7, the J call TRBJ1-4, with D tentatively TRBD1 (5 bases). The CDR3 is 15 amino acids. From germline, CDR1 is SSHAT and CDR2 FNYEAQ (reference sequence). Trimming pared 5 bases from V and 5 bases from J, leaving 15 bases between. The CDR3 coding sequence is TGTGCCAGCAGCCCCAGGGTTGGGGAGAATGAAAAACTGTTTTTT. It yields the protein CASSPRVGENEKLFF. The full variable domain, completed using reference TRBV7-7 and TRBJ1-4, is GAGVSQSPRYKVTKRGQDVTLRCDPISSHATLYWYQQALGQGPEFLTYFNYEAQPDKSGLPSDRFSAERPEGSISTLTIQRTEQRDSAMYRCASSPRVGENEKLFFGSGTQLSVL.

The sample holds many counts of this clonotype. This sequence joins TRBV20-1 and TRBJ1-3; no clear D gene. Trimming removed 0 bases at V and 0 bases at J, with 3 bases between. The length of the CDR3 is 13 residues. Germline loops: CDR1 DFQATT, CDR2 SNEGSKA (reference sequence). The CDR3 region is CSARDNSGNTIYF. The CDR3 DNA is TGCAGTGCTAGAGACAACTCTGGAAACACCATATATTTT.

In the case of this clonotype: A much more abundant neighbour one base away suggests this may be a read error. V gene TRBV20-1 combines with J gene TRBJ1-1, with no clear D. Germline V gene sequence: CDR1 DFQATT, CDR2 SNEGSKA (reference sequence). The CDR3 length is 13 residues. Trimming removed 7 bases from V and 0 bases from J, with 12 bases in between. The CDR3 protein is CSGRPGMNTEAFF. CDR3 DNA sequence: TGCAGTGGTCGACCGGGAATGAACACTGAAGCTTTCTTT.

This clonotype was counted at least ten times. This chain connects TRBV6-1 to TRBJ2-3; D not certain. Germline CDR1 MNHNS, CDR2 SASEGT. This CDR3 is built from 17 residues. V was shortened by 6 bases and J by 2 bases, with 21 bases between the two germline ends. CDR3 in DNA: TGTGCCAGCAGCCGAAAGGCGGCGAGAAGCCCCACAGATACGCAGTATTTT. It specifies CASSRKAARSPTDTQYF.